These 13 T cell receptor beta chains share one sample of origin, sequenced in a study of blood T cell repertoires in COVID-19. Sequenced by immunoSEQ multiplex PCR; TCRdb stores in-frame clones only, minus some. This sample has about 9,000 clones; around 86% occur once, and the top ten carry 8.3%. The sample taken for sequencing was peripheral blood. Source of these receptors: a human donor in a cohort sampled during active COVID-19.

This chain links TRBV7-2 with TRBJ1-2; 11 nucleotides agree with TRBD1. V trimming: 1 base; J trimming: 8 bases; junction bases outside the gene matches: 6. The CDR3 has 15 amino acids. Germline values: CDR1 SGHTA, CDR2 FQGNSA. Here the CDR3 DNA reads TGTGCCAGCAGCTTAGGGACAGGGGGCGCGTGGGGCTACACCTTC. Amino acids: CASSLGTGGAWGYTF. Looking up the rest from reference TRBV7-2 and TRBJ1-2 gives the full variable domain: GAGVSQSPSNKVTEKGKDVELRCDPISGHTALYWYRQSLGQGLEFLIYFQGNSAPDKSGLPSDRFSAERTGGSVSTLTIQRTQQEDSAVYLCASSLGTGGAWGYTFGSGTRLTVV.

The chain couples TRBV5-5 to TRBJ1-4, with 8 bases identical to TRBD1. Trimming cost V 2 bases and J 8 bases; bases outside gene matches: 8. The CDR3 is 15 residues long. Germline V gene data show CDR1 as SGHKS and CDR2 as YYEKEE (reference sequence). Here the CDR3 reads CASSFMDREKEKLFF. The CDR3 region has the DNA TGTGCCAGCAGCTTCATGGACAGGGAGAAGGAAAAACTGTTTTTT.

The rearrangement links TRBV4-1 to TRBJ1-2; D unclear. The CDR3 is made up of 18 amino acids. The germline gives CDR1 MGHRA, CDR2 YSYEKL. The V gene lost 0 bases and the J gene lost 2 bases, with 19 bases spanning the gap. The CDR3 DNA is TGCGCCAGCAGCCAAGATATAGGTCCAGGCAGCTCGAACTATGGCTACACCTTC. Its protein product is CASSQDIGPGSSNYGYTF.

The rearrangement links TRBV19 to TRBJ2-1; tentatively, D is TRBD2 (5 bases). Germline V lookup: CDR1 LNHDA, CDR2 SQIVND (reference sequence). The length of the CDR3 is 12 residues. V shed 9 bases and J shed 3 bases, with 9 bases lying between them. The CDR3 sequence is CASGVGYNEQFF. The CDR3 region has the DNA TGTGCCAGCGGGGTAGGCTACAATGAGCAGTTCTTC. Looking up the rest from reference TRBV19 and TRBJ2-1 gives the full variable domain: DGGITQSPKYLFRKEGQNVTLSCEQNLNHDAMYWYRQDPGQGLRLIYYSQIVNDFQKGDIAEGYSVSREKKESFPLTVTSAQKNPTAFYLCASGVGYNEQFFGPGTRLTVL.

The chain carries TRBV28 and TRBJ1-1; a possible D gene is TRBD1 (5 bases). CDR3 length: 15 amino acids. Trimming took off 6 bases at V and 2 bases at J, with 16 bases between the two ends. Germline CDR1 is MDHEN and CDR2 is SYDVKM. The CDR3 DNA is TGTGCCAGCAGCCCCGGGAGCGGGGGAAACACTGAAGCTTTCTTT. Its protein product is CASSPGSGGNTEAFF.

CDR3 sequence reads: CASSLVTSGAWQYF. The CDR3 coding sequence is TGCGCCAGCAGCTTGGTTACTAGCGGGGCCTGGCAGTACTTC. V usage is TRBV5-1 and J usage is TRBJ2-7; 10 nucleotides line up with TRBD2. This CDR3 has 14 residues. The J segment lost 9 bases and the V segment lost 0 bases, leaving 6 bases of the junction unmatched. Germline loops: CDR1 SGHRS, CDR2 YFSETQ.

V usage is TRBV5-1 and J usage is TRBJ1-1; D is perhaps TRBD1 (6 bases). CDR3 size: 14 residues. V was clipped by 0 bases and J by 2 bases, with 8 bases between them. Germline values: CDR1 SGHRS, CDR2 YFSETQ. The CDR3 here is CASSLDRANTEAFF. The DNA for the CDR3 is TGCGCCAGCAGCTTGGACAGGGCCAACACTGAAGCTTTCTTT.

In nucleotides, the CDR3 is TGTGCCAGCAGTTACGCCCCCCAGGGCATTCATGAAAAACTGTTTTTT. It yields the protein CASSYAPQGIHEKLFF. The genes are TRBV6-6 and TRBJ1-4, with TRBD1 as a possible D gene (5 bases). The germline gives CDR1 MNHNY, CDR2 SVGAGI (reference sequence). There are 16 residues in the CDR3. The V end lost 2 bases, the J end lost 6 bases, and 16 bases lay between the germline ends.

The chain uses TRBV4-1 and TRBJ1-2, with 7 bases matching TRBD1. The CDR3 runs to 15 residues. CDR1 and CDR2 (germline): MGHRA, YSYEKL. J was trimmed by 0 bases and V by 1 base; bases with no gene match: 2. The CDR3 protein is CASSQVGTANYGYTF. For the CDR3, the DNA is TGCGCCAGCAGCCAAGTAGGGACAGCTAACTATGGCTACACCTTC.

The chain has TRBV28 and TRBJ1-5; 8 nucleotides agree with TRBD1. The germline V gene encodes CDR1 MDHEN and CDR2 SYDVKM. V dropped 6 bases and J dropped 2; count of bases not matched to a gene: 6. The CDR3 is 15 amino acids. The CDR3 DNA sequence: TGTGCCAGCAGCCCCTCGGGACAGGGCAATCAGCCCCAGCATTTT. The encoded protein is CASSPSGQGNQPQHF.

The gene calls are TRBV18 and TRBJ1-1, with TRBD1 matching over 7 bases. CDR3 length: 15 residues. V lost 6 bases to trimming and J lost 5 bases; unmatched junction nucleotides: 12. Per the germline V gene, CDR1 is KGHSH and CDR2 is LQKENI. In DNA, the CDR3 is TGTGCCAGCTCCTCGTTGACAGGGTCGAGAACTGAAGCTTTCTTT. Translation: CASSSLTGSRTEAFF.

V and J are TRBV19 and TRBJ2-2, with 8 bases matching TRBD2. V gave up 2 bases and J gave up 3 bases; unmatched junction bases: 5. The germline V gene encodes CDR1 LNHDA and CDR2 SQIVND (reference sequence). The CDR3 spans 16 residues. The CDR3 sequence is CASSINPSGYTGELFF. In DNA, the CDR3 is TGTGCCAGTAGTATAAATCCTAGCGGGTACACCGGGGAGCTGTTTTTT.

The V gene is TRBV19, the J gene TRBJ1-4; a possible D gene is TRBD1 (5 bases). V dropped 6 bases and J dropped 8 bases, with 16 bases sitting between them. The CDR3 sequence is 14 residues long. CDR1 is LNHDA, CDR2 SQIVND, per germline (reference sequence). The CDR3 protein is CASRDILEWEKLFF. CDR3 in DNA: TGTGCCAGTAGGGACATCCTCGAGTGGGAAAAACTGTTTTTT.